The T cell receptor (beta chain) under discussion was sequenced for a study of control samples from healthy donors and cancer patients. Profiled with immunoSEQ multiplex PCR; TCRdb holds only in-frame clones, not every one. The table shows under 60,000 clones, with 94% occurring only once. CDR1 SGHRS and CDR2 YFSETQ come from the germline V gene. Trimming pared 0 bases from V and 4 bases from J, leaving 5 bases between. The CDR3 is 12 amino acids. The chain uses TRBV5-1 and TRBJ2-7; unclear D gene. The sequenced material came from blood. This sequence originates from a man younger than 40 in good health. The CDR3 DNA is TGCGCCAGCAGCTTGGTCGGTTACGAGCAGTACTTC. Amino acids: CASSLVGYEQYF.